These T cell receptor beta chains were read from a single sample in a study of T cells after yellow fever vaccination. Using its own MiXCR run on the 5' RACE reads, TCRdb lists one record per CDR3 protein. In the table there are 310,000 or so distinct CDR3 sequences, 6.8% of which are singletons. Sequencing was performed on PBMCs, taken approximately 40 days after the first yellow fever vaccination. The receptors originated from a young man who received the YFV17D yellow fever vaccine. The CDR3 runs from the conserved cysteine through the conserved F or W. Fields, in order: clone size, V gene, J gene, D gene, CDR3 DNA, CDR3 protein. A D gene is named only where the DNA matches it firmly. A row's size may be missing; if present it is once, few, many or a size class.

few	TRBV5-1	TRBJ2-3	-	TGCGCCAGCAGCCCTGGCGGACTATACACAGATACGCAGTATTTT	CASSPGGLYTDTQYF
few	TRBV7-9	TRBJ1-6	-	TGTGCCAGCAGCGCTCGAGAGACAGCCTATAATTCACCCCTCCACTTT	CASSARETAYNSPLHF
few	TRBV12-3/TRBV12-4	TRBJ2-1	TRBD2	TGTGCCAGCAGCCCCGGACTAGCGGGGGCCCCGGGGGAGCAGTTCTTC	CASSPGLAGAPGEQFF
few	TRBV28	TRBJ1-6	TRBD1	TGTGCCAGCAGGAAGGGGACAGGGTCGTCCTATAATTCACCCCTCCACTTT	CASRKGTGSSYNSPLHF
few	TRBV4-3	TRBJ2-1	-	TGCGCCAGCAGCCAAGATATGCAGGGTTATGAGCAGTTCTTC	CASSQDMQGYEQFF
-	TRBV5-1	TRBJ2-5	TRBD1	TGCGCCAGCAGCTTAATGGGACAGGGATTGGGAGAGACCCAGTACTTC	CASSLMGQGLGETQYF
-	TRBV4-3	TRBJ2-2	-	TGCGCCAGCAGCCAAGTGCGGCTAGACTACACCGGGGAGCTGTTTTTT	CASSQVRLDYTGELFF
-	TRBV25-1	TRBJ2-1	-	TGTGCCAGCAGTGAACGGCGGGAGCAGTTCTTC	CASSERREQFF
few	TRBV20-1	TRBJ2-3	-	TGCAGTGCTGTCAGTGGGTATACGCAGTATTTT	CSAVSGYTQYF
few	TRBV19	TRBJ2-1	-	TGTGCCAGTAGTCCAGCCAGGCCTTCAGGGGAGCAGTTCTTC	CASSPARPSGEQFF
many	TRBV6-5	TRBJ2-7	TRBD1	TGTGCCAGCAGTTCCGGGACAGGGGGCTTCTCCTACGAGCAGTACTTC	CASSSGTGGFSYEQYF
-	TRBV5-4	TRBJ1-6	TRBD1	TGTGCCAGCAGCTTGTATCAGGGGGGTTATTCACCCCTCCACTTT	CASSLYQGGYSPLHF
-	TRBV7-9	TRBJ2-3	TRBD1	TGTGCCAGCAGCTTAGCAGTCAGGGGGACGGGTAATACGCAGTATTTT	CASSLAVRGTGNTQYF
-	TRBV20-1	TRBJ2-3	-	TGCAGTGCTAGAGGGGTTAGCCGACCCACAGATACGCAGTATTTT	CSARGVSRPTDTQYF
many	TRBV9	TRBJ1-1	TRBD1	TGTGCCAGCAGCACAGGGGGTGGGACTGAAGCTTTCTTT	CASSTGGGTEAFF
-	TRBV2	TRBJ2-1	TRBD1	TGTGCCAGCAGTGATATAGGACAGGTGATGTACAATGAGCAGTTCTTC	CASSDIGQVMYNEQFF
few	TRBV7-2	TRBJ2-5	-	TGTGCCAGCAGCTTAGTTGGGTCTTCTCTGCGGTGGGAGACCCAGTACTTC	CASSLVGSSLRWETQYF
-	TRBV7-9	TRBJ2-1	-	TGTGCCAGCAGCTTAGGTGACGGGCCCTACAATGAGCAGTTCTTC	CASSLGDGPYNEQFF
-	TRBV5-1	TRBJ1-5	TRBD1	TGCGCCAGCAGCGCGTCAGGGGGCCGGAATCAGCCCCAGCATTTT	CASSASGGRNQPQHF
-	TRBV18	TRBJ1-2	-	TGTGCCAGCTCACCAGACAACGACTATGGCTACACCTTC	CASSPDNDYGYTF
many	TRBV4-1	TRBJ1-3	-	TGCGCCAGCAGCCAATCTTTGGGCAGGGAAAAAGGAAACACCATATATTTT	CASSQSLGREKGNTIYF
many	TRBV3-1	TRBJ2-1	-	TGTGCCAGCAGCCAAGATACACGGACTGAGCAGTTCTTC	CASSQDTRTEQFF
few	TRBV5-6	TRBJ2-1	-	TGTGCCAGCAGCCTAAACAGGGAGCAGTTCTTC	CASSLNREQFF
many	TRBV20-1	TRBJ2-7	TRBD1	TGCAGTGCTTACAGGACAGGGGGCGGCGAGCAGTACTTC	CSAYRTGGGEQYF
few	TRBV7-2	TRBJ1-2	-	TGTGCCAGCAGCCCAGGGACAATCGGGTATGGCTACACCTTC	CASSPGTIGYGYTF
many	TRBV20-1	TRBJ1-1	-	TGCAGTGCTCCCGGGGGACCGAACACTGAAGCTTTCTTT	CSAPGGPNTEAFF
few	TRBV9	TRBJ2-1	TRBD2	TGTGCCAGCAGCGTAGCTACTAGCGGGGGGCCCTACTCCTACAATGAGCAGTTCTTC	CASSVATSGGPYSYNEQFF
-	TRBV2	TRBJ2-1	-	TGTGCCAGCAGGGGGGTTAGCAAAAGCTCCTACAATGAGCAGTTCTTC	CASRGVSKSSYNEQFF
few	TRBV7-2	TRBJ2-1	-	TGTGCCAGCAGCCCGAATGTCGGTGAGCAGTTCTTC	CASSPNVGEQFF
-	TRBV20-1	TRBJ2-2	TRBD2	TGCAGTGCTAGAGATCCCGTTCGGGCGGGGGGAAGAGGGGAGCTGTTTTTT	CSARDPVRAGGRGELFF
-	TRBV7-2	TRBJ2-5	-	TGTGCCAGCAGCGCGGACTTATCATTGGAGACCCAGTACTTC	CASSADLSLETQYF
-	TRBV4-3	TRBJ2-3	TRBD2	TGCGCCAGCAGCCCGACTAGCGGGGGGCAAGATACGCAGTATTTT	CASSPTSGGQDTQYF
few	TRBV15	TRBJ2-7	-	TGTGCCACTTCGCCGGGGGTAACCTACGAGCAGTACTTC	CATSPGVTYEQYF
many	TRBV7-2	TRBJ2-5	-	TGTGCCAGCAGCCGAGGTTCAACAGGTTCCGAGACCCAGTACTTC	CASSRGSTGSETQYF
few	TRBV6-5	TRBJ1-1	-	TGTGCCAGCAGTAACAGTCGTCGGGCTTTCTTT	CASSNSRRAFF
few	TRBV10-2	TRBJ1-4	-	TGCGCCAGCAGTCTAATTAATGAAAAACTGTTTTTT	CASSLINEKLFF
few	TRBV7-9	TRBJ2-2	TRBD1	TGTGCCAGCAGCCACCACAGGGGGCGAAGCGGGGAGCTGTTTTTT	CASSHHRGRSGELFF
few	TRBV5-1	TRBJ2-4	TRBD2	TGCGCCAGCAGCCCGCGCGGGGGTCTCACTCAAAACATTCAGTACTTC	CASSPRGGLTQNIQYF
-	TRBV7-9	TRBJ2-1	-	TGTGCCAGCAGCTTATTCTCCGGCAGGCCGGGGGATGAGCAGTTCTTC	CASSLFSGRPGDEQFF
many	TRBV11-3	TRBJ2-1	-	TGTGCCAGCAGCTTAGAGGGGGCTTACAATGAGCAGTTCTTC	CASSLEGAYNEQFF
-	TRBV29-1	TRBJ1-4	-	TGCAGCGTTGGACAGACTAATGAAAAACTGTTTTTT	CSVGQTNEKLFF
-	TRBV12-3/TRBV12-4	TRBJ1-6	TRBD1	TGTGCCAGCAGTTTAGCGAGGGGGCGGAATTCACCCCTCCACTTT	CASSLARGRNSPLHF
-	TRBV5-1	TRBJ2-2	-	TGCGCCAGCAGTCCAGAGCCCGGGGAGCTGTTTTTT	CASSPEPGELFF
few	TRBV20-1	TRBJ2-1	-	TGCAGTGCTAGGCCGGACACCTACAATGAGCAGTTCTTC	CSARPDTYNEQFF
-	TRBV6-1	TRBJ2-1	TRBD2	TGTGCCAGCACCTCGACTAGCGGGGGGCGGAATGAGCAGTTCTTC	CASTSTSGGRNEQFF